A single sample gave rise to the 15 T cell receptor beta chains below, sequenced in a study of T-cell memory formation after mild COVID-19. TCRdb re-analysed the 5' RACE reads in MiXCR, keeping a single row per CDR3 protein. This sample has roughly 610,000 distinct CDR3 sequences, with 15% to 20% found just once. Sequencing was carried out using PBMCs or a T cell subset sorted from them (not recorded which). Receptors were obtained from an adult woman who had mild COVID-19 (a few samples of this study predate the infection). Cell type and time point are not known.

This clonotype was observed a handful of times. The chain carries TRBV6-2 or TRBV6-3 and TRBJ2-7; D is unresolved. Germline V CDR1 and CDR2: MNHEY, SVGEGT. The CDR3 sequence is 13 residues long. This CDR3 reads CVNTGPVAYEQYF. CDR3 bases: TGTGTCAACACCGGGCCAGTGGCTTACGAGCAGTACTTC.

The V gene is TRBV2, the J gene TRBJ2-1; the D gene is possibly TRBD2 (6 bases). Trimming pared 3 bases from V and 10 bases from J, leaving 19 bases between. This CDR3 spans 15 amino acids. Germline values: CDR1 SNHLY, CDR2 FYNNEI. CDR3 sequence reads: CASSDSGAAGQEQFF. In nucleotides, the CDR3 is TGTGCCAGCAGTGATTCGGGAGCTGCAGGCCAGGAGCAGTTCTTC.

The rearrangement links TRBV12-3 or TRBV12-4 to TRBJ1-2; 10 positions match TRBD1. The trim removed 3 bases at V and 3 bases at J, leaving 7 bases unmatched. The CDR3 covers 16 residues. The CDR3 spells CASSFRGDRGDYGYTF. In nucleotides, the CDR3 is TGTGCCAGCAGTTTTCGGGGGGACAGGGGTGACTATGGCTACACCTTC.

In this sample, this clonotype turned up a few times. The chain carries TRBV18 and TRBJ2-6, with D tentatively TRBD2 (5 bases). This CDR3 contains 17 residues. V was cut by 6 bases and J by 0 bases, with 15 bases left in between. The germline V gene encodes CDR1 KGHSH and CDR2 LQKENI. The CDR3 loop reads CASSLAGQASGANVLTF. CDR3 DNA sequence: TGTGCCAGCTCCCTAGCTGGGCAGGCCTCTGGGGCCAACGTCCTGACTTTC.

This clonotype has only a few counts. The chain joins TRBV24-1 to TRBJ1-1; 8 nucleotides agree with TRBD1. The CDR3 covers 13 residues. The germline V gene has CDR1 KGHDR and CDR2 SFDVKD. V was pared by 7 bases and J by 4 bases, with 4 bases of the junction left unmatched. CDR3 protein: CATSGQGGTEAFF. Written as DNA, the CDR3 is TGTGCCACCAGCGGACAGGGTGGCACTGAAGCTTTCTTT.

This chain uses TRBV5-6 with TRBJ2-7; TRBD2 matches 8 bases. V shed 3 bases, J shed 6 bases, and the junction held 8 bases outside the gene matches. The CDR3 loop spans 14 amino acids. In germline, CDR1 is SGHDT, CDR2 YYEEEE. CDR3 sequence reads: CASSSQSGSGEQYF. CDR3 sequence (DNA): TGTGCCAGCAGCTCCCAAAGCGGGAGTGGCGAGCAGTACTTC.

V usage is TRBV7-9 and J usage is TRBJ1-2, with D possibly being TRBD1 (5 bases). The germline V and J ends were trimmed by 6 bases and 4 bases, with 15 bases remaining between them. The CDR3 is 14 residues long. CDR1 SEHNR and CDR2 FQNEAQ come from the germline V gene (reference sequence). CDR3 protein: CASSKAQESYGYTF. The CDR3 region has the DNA TGTGCCAGCAGTAAAGCACAGGAAAGCTATGGCTACACCTTC. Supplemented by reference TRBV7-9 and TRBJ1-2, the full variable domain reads DTGVSQNPRHKITKRGQNVTFRCDPISEHNRLYWYRQTLGQGPEFLTYFQNEAQLEKSRLLSDRFSAERPKGSFSTLEIQRTEQGDSAMYLCASSKAQESYGYTFGSGTRLTVV.

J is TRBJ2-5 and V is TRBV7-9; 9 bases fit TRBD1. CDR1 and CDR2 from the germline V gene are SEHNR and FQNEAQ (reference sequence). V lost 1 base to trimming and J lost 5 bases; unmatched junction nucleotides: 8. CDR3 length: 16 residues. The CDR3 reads CASSLEPGQGLETQYF. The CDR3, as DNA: TGTGCCAGCAGCTTAGAGCCGGGACAGGGACTGGAGACCCAGTACTTC.

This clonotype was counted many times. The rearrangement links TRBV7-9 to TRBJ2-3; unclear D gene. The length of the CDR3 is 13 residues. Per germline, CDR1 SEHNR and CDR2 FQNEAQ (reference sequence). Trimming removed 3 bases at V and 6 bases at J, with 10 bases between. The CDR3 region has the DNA TGTGCCAGCAGCTTCAGGTCGGCGGATACGCAGTATTTT. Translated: CASSFRSADTQYF.

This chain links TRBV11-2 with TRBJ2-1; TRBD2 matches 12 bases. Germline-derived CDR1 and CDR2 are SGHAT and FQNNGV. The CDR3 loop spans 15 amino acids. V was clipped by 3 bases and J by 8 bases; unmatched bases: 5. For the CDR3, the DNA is TGTGCCAGCAGCTTTGGACTAGCGGGAACCGATGAGCAGTTCTTC. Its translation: CASSFGLAGTDEQFF.

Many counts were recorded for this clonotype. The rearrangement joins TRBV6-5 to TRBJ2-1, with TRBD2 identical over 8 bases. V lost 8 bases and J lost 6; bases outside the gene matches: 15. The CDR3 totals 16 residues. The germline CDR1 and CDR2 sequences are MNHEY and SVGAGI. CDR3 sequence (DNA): TGTGCCAGCTCCCTCGAGGCGGGGGGCGCGGTCAATGAGCAGTTCTTC. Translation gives CASSLEAGGAVNEQFF.

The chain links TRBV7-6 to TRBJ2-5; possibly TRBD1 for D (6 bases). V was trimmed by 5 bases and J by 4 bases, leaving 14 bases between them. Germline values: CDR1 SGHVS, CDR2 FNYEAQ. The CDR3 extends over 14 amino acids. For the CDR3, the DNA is TGTGCCAGCAGCCGATCAGGGACACGAGAGACCCAGTACTTC. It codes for CASSRSGTRETQYF.

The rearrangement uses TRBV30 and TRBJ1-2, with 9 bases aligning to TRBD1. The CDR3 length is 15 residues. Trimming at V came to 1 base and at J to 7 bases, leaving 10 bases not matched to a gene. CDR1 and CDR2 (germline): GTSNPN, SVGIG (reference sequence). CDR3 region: CAWSGDRAVFGGYTF. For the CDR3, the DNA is TGTGCCTGGAGTGGGGACAGGGCGGTTTTCGGTGGCTACACCTTC. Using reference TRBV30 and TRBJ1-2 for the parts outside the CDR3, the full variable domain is SQTIHQWPATLVQPVGSPLSLECTVEGTSNPNLYWYRQAAGRGLQLLFYSVGIGQISSEVPQNLSASRPQDRQFILSSKKLLLSDSGFYLCAWSGDRAVFGGYTFGSGTRLTVV.

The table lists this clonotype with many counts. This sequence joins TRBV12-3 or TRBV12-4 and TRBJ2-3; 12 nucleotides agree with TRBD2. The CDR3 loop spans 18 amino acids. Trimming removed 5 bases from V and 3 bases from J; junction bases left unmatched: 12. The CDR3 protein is CASSPLPLTSGRTDTQYF. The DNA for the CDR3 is TGTGCCAGCAGTCCCCTACCCCTGACTAGCGGGAGAACAGATACGCAGTATTTT.

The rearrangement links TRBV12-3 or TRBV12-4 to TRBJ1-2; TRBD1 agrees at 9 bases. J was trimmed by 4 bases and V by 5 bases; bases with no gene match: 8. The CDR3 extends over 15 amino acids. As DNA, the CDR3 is TGTGCCAGCAGTACGGGACAGGGTTGGGGCTATGGCTACACCTTC. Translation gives CASSTGQGWGYGYTF.